This T cell receptor (beta chain) comes out of a study of cytomegalovirus exposure and HLA in healthy donors. Study overall: Inside one of the first data releases sat about 91 million unique TCRs taken from HLA-typed donors.

Comments on this clone: Its matching antigen is unknown.

Study-level points and caveats: Later, an analysis found that common viral pathogens appeared to be linked with several of the most significant clusters.

The PCR employed 60 Vbeta primers together with 13 Jbeta primers. Repertoires were generated with immunoSEQ multiplex PCR, while TCRdb's copy carries only in-frame clones and drops some. Counted here are a few hundred thousand clones, about nine tenths occurring once; the ten biggest clones make up around 1.7%. Per the germline V gene, CDR1 is WSHSY and CDR2 is SAAADI. The CDR3 contains 14 residues. The ends were cut back, 2 bases at V and 1 base at J, with 9 bases in the middle. This sequence originates from a girl aged 2-10 years in good health and CMV-seronegative. The specimen was PBMCs. V and J are TRBV10-2 and TRBJ2-7, with D uncertain. CDR3 nucleotides: TGCGCCAGCAGTGAGGTGGCCGGGTCCTACGAGCAGTACTTC. It is translated as CASSEVAGSYEQYF.